This T cell receptor beta chain was found in a study of blood T cells in healthy people across ages. Study-wide results and limits: PBMCs went unsorted, and a conclusive naive versus antigen-experienced comparison was therefore prevented.

A second PCR, run for about 6 to 12 cycles, used a sample-barcoded 5' primer plus a J-beta primer mix. TCRdb redid the calling of the 5' RACE reads with MiXCR, one entry per CDR3 protein. The table records about 640,000 distinct CDR3 sequences, about 43% of them present only once. Total RNA, at least 5.5 micrograms per sample, came from PBMCs. With respect to this clonotype: Its antigen remains unknown.

Germline CDR1 reads SGHVS; CDR2 reads FQNEAQ. V was shortened by 4 bases and J by 7 bases, with 22 bases between the two germline ends. There are 16 residues in the CDR3. The TCR originated in a man older than 75 in good health. Sequenced sample: blood. The rearrangement uses TRBV7-8 and TRBJ1-1, with a possible D match to TRBD1 (5 bases). CDR3 protein: CASSSPVAGGVGEAFF. The CDR3 DNA sequence: TGTGCCAGCAGCTCTCCGGTCGCCGGGGGAGTAGGTGAAGCTTTCTTT.